Following are 30 T cell receptor beta chains from one sample sequenced in a study of long-term antiretroviral therapy in people with HIV. Researchers ran immunoSEQ v3.0 at survey level. Sequencing used immunoSEQ multiplex PCR; TCRdb keeps in-frame clones, though not all of them. The sample includes about 25,000 clones, approximately 88% of them seen just once. The material was unsorted PBMCs, obtained about 4.3 years after starting antiretroviral therapy. The receptor source for this set is a man younger than 45 with HIV.

This chain links TRBV30 with TRBJ2-7, with no clear D. Germline assignment: CDR1 GTSNPN and CDR2 SVGIG (reference sequence). V was shortened by 0 bases and J by 2 bases, with 5 bases between the two germline ends. This CDR3 is built from 12 residues. Written as DNA, the CDR3 is TGTGCCTGGAGTGTACTTGCCTACGAGCAGTACTTC. This translates into CAWSVLAYEQYF.

The gene calls are TRBV27 and TRBJ2-1; TRBD2 matches at 7 bases. The germline V gene has CDR1 MNHEY and CDR2 SMNVEV (reference sequence). V gave up 8 bases and J gave up 6 bases; unmatched junction bases: 13. CDR3 length: 15 residues. The DNA for the CDR3 is TGTGCCAGCGGGCTCATGGGGGGGTTCGGCAATGAGCAGTTCTTC. Encoded protein: CASGLMGGFGNEQFF.

The V call is TRBV5-1, the J call TRBJ1-3; TRBD1 might be the D (5 bases). From germline, CDR1 is SGHRS and CDR2 YFSETQ. The CDR3 is made up of 13 amino acids. Trimming pared 4 bases from V and 8 bases from J, leaving 13 bases between. CDR3 residues: CASSDTSRDTIYF. The CDR3 bases are TGCGCCAGCAGCGACACGAGCAGGGACACCATATATTTT.

CDR3 region: CASSWGNSPLHF. The CDR3 DNA reads TGTGCCAGCAGCTGGGGGAATTCACCCCTCCACTTT. V and J are TRBV7-2 and TRBJ1-6; possible D gene TRBD1, 5 bases. There are 12 residues in the CDR3. Germline lookup yields CDR1 SGHTA and CDR2 FQGNSA. Trimming removed 4 bases from V and 7 bases from J, with 5 bases in between. Complete variable domain (other parts from reference TRBV7-2 and TRBJ1-6): GAGVSQSPSNKVTEKGKDVELRCDPISGHTALYWYRQSLGQGLEFLIYFQGNSAPDKSGLPSDRFSAERTGGSVSTLTIQRTQQEDSAVYLCASSWGNSPLHFGNGTRLTVT.

The chain joins TRBV29-1 to TRBJ2-1; D gene unclear. This CDR3 has 13 amino acids. Germline-derived CDR1 and CDR2 are SQVTM and ANQGSEA. Trimming stripped 8 bases from V and 7 bases from J, with 18 bases between. CDR3 sequence reads: CSPRVHLTNEQFF. The CDR3 bases are TGCAGCCCCCGGGTGCACTTAACGAATGAGCAGTTCTTC.

The V gene is TRBV13, the J gene TRBJ1-4; D is unclear. V was trimmed by 5 bases and J by 8 bases, leaving 15 bases between them. CDR1 is PRHDT, CDR2 FYEKMQ, per germline (reference sequence). This CDR3 is built from 14 residues. The CDR3 DNA reads TGTGCCAGCAGCCTGCGGGATGGGAGGGAAAAACTGTTTTTT. As protein: CASSLRDGREKLFF.

In this sample, this clone turned up a few times. V gene TRBV28 combines with J gene TRBJ2-3; no definite D call. Germline assignment: CDR1 MDHEN and CDR2 SYDVKM. The CDR3 spans 16 residues. Trimming stripped 1 base from V and 6 bases from J, with 17 bases between. CDR3 loop: CASSLSKIESHDTQYF. CDR3 coding DNA: TGTGCCAGCAGTTTATCGAAAATTGAATCCCACGATACGCAGTATTTT.

The chain joins TRBV7-3 to TRBJ2-1, with 10 bases that match TRBD2. With V trimmed by 5 bases and J by 9 bases, 16 bases remained unmatched. CDR3 length equals 17 residues. Germline V gene lookup returns CDR1 SGHTA and CDR2 FQGTGA. The CDR3 reads CASSQPLAGESPGEQFF. The CDR3 DNA follows: TGTGCCAGCAGCCAGCCCCTAGCGGGGGAATCCCCCGGTGAGCAGTTCTTC.

The J gene is TRBJ1-1, the V gene TRBV6-6; D might be TRBD1 (5 bases). Germline loops: CDR1 MNHNY, CDR2 SVGAGI (reference sequence). The CDR3 consists of 14 residues. V was cut by 0 bases and J by 6 bases, with 11 bases left in between. CDR3 protein: CASSYSVGAAEAFF. CDR3 in DNA: TGTGCCAGCAGTTACTCAGTTGGGGCCGCTGAAGCTTTCTTT.

The genes are TRBV18 and TRBJ2-3; D call uncertain. The CDR3 has 14 residues. Germline V gene lookup returns CDR1 KGHSH and CDR2 LQKENI. V was trimmed by 3 bases and J by 2 bases, leaving 9 bases between them. The CDR3 DNA is TGTGCCAGCTCACCTCAGGTTATCACAGATACGCAGTATTTT. This codes for CASSPQVITDTQYF.

The sample holds a few counts of this clone. The rearrangement uses TRBV4-1 and TRBJ1-2, with D maybe TRBD1 (5 bases). The CDR3 length is 15 residues. CDR1 is MGHRA and CDR2 is YSYEKL in the germline V gene. V lost 1 base, J lost 2 bases, and 11 bases lay in between. DNA for the CDR3: TGCGCCAGCAGCCAAGTGAGGGGATTCAACTATGGCTACACCTTC. Amino acids: CASSQVRGFNYGYTF.

The chain uses TRBV5-4 and TRBJ2-5, with D possibly TRBD2 on 6 matching bases. Looked up from germline, CDR1 is SGHNT and CDR2 is YYREEE (reference sequence). V lost 4 bases, J lost 5 bases, and 18 bases lay in between. The CDR3 is 15 amino acids. The chain's CDR3 is CASSPPTGSAETQYF. The CDR3 region has the DNA TGTGCCAGCAGCCCCCCAACCGGGAGCGCCGAGACCCAGTACTTC.

The J gene is TRBJ2-3, the V gene TRBV28; no definite D call. CDR1 MDHEN and CDR2 SYDVKM come from the germline V gene. The CDR3 sequence is 11 residues long. V shed 4 bases and J shed 2 bases, with 1 base lying between them. The chain's CDR3 is CASSSTDTQYF. DNA of the CDR3: TGTGCCAGCAGTTCCACAGATACGCAGTATTTT.

This chain joins TRBV28 and TRBJ1-2; TRBD1 is a possible D gene (5 bases). The ends were cut back, 2 bases at V and 0 bases at J, with 19 bases in the middle. The CDR3 extends over 18 amino acids. In germline, CDR1 is MDHEN, CDR2 SYDVKM. DNA for the CDR3: TGTGCCAGCAGTTTAGGTGTGACCCGGGGCGCCCCTAACTATGGCTACACCTTC. It encodes CASSLGVTRGAPNYGYTF.

The rearrangement joins TRBV4-2 to TRBJ1-2; possible D gene TRBD1, 6 bases. Trimming left V 5 bases short and J 4 bases short, with 14 bases between. The CDR3 is made up of 14 amino acids. Per germline, CDR1 LGHNA and CDR2 YNFKEQ. The CDR3 coding sequence is TGTGCCAGCAGCTGGGGGGCGAAACCCTATGGCTACACCTTC. It codes for CASSWGAKPYGYTF.

This clone has only one observation. V and J are TRBV7-9 and TRBJ2-3, with 12 bases identical to TRBD2. This CDR3 is 15 amino acids long. CDR1 is SEHNR, CDR2 FQNEAQ, per germline (reference sequence). Germline trimming cut 8 bases from V and 4 bases from J; bases unmatched to any gene: 7. The chain's CDR3 is CASGVLAGGADTQYF. CDR3 nucleotide sequence: TGTGCCAGCGGGGTACTAGCGGGAGGCGCAGATACGCAGTATTTT.

V and J are TRBV29-1 and TRBJ1-1; 7 bases are a match to TRBD1. Germline assignment: CDR1 SQVTM and CDR2 ANQGSEA. The CDR3 has 15 residues. The V segment lost 4 bases and the J segment 3 bases; nucleotides outside the gene matches: 11. As DNA, the CDR3 is TGCAGCGTTGCCCCCCGACAGGGAAGGGACACTGAAGCTTTCTTT. Amino acids: CSVAPRQGRDTEAFF.

The chain has TRBV11-2 and TRBJ2-5, with a tentative D call TRBD2 (5 bases). Trimming pared 2 bases from V and 2 bases from J, leaving 15 bases between. Germline-derived CDR1 and CDR2 are SGHAT and FQNNGV. The CDR3 consists of 16 residues. CDR3 in amino acids: CASSLRRGLGQETQYF. The CDR3 nucleotides are TGTGCCAGCAGCTTAAGGCGCGGACTGGGGCAAGAGACCCAGTACTTC.

The V call is TRBV27, the J call TRBJ1-2; perhaps TRBD1 as D (6 bases). The V end lost 3 bases, the J end lost 4 bases, and 15 bases lay between the germline ends. CDR3 length: 15 amino acids. Germline V lookup: CDR1 MNHEY, CDR2 SMNVEV (reference sequence). CDR3 loop: CASSFRRDNFYGYTF. The CDR3 coding sequence is TGTGCCAGCAGTTTTCGGCGGGACAACTTCTATGGCTACACCTTC.

This clone was observed once. V usage is TRBV18 and J usage is TRBJ1-2; no definite D call. V lost 2 bases and J lost 0, with 10 bases in between. Germline V gene data show CDR1 as KGHSH and CDR2 as LQKENI. The CDR3 sequence is 15 residues long. CDR3 DNA sequence: TGTGCCAGCTCACCATTCGAGTCCTCTAACTATGGCTACACCTTC. This codes for CASSPFESSNYGYTF.

V gene TRBV7-8 combines with J gene TRBJ1-1; 8 positions match TRBD1. Germline CDR1 and CDR2: SGHVS and FQNEAQ. V was pared by 5 bases and J by 3 bases, with 8 bases of the junction left unmatched. The CDR3 extends over 15 amino acids. CDR3 loop: CASSKGDRLDTEAFF. In DNA, the CDR3 is TGTGCCAGCAGCAAAGGGGACAGGTTGGACACTGAAGCTTTCTTT.

In its sample, this clone was seen once. The chain combines TRBV7-9 with TRBJ2-7, with D unclear. This CDR3 has 12 residues. The V and J ends lost 1 base and 6 bases respectively, with 7 bases between them. Germline values: CDR1 SEHNR, CDR2 FQNEAQ (reference sequence). The CDR3 DNA sequence: TGTGCCAGCAGCTTAGTCTCGGTCGAGCAGTACTTC. This gives the protein CASSLVSVEQYF.

The genes are TRBV7-8 and TRBJ1-2; D not certain. This CDR3 has 17 amino acids. Germline values: CDR1 SGHVS, CDR2 FQNEAQ. V was cut by 1 base and J by 0 bases, with 15 bases left in between. The CDR3 coding sequence is TGTGCCAGCAGCTTAGGCGCGGGGTTTGAGCCTAACTATGGCTACACCTTC. Translating gives CASSLGAGFEPNYGYTF.

This sequence joins TRBV5-5 and TRBJ2-3; D is possibly TRBD2 (5 bases). CDR1 and CDR2 (germline): SGHKS, YYEKEE (reference sequence). The CDR3 totals 15 residues. Trimming took 0 bases from V and 6 from J, leaving 14 bases between them. CDR3 protein: CASSLVPSSGDTQYF. DNA of the CDR3: TGTGCCAGCAGCTTGGTTCCTAGCTCGGGTGATACGCAGTATTTT.

This chain joins TRBV7-9 and TRBJ2-3; possible D gene TRBD2, 5 bases. Trimming cost V 5 bases and J 4 bases, with 10 bases left between them. This CDR3 is built from 13 residues. Per germline, CDR1 SEHNR and CDR2 FQNEAQ (reference sequence). The CDR3 DNA follows: TGTGCCAGCAGCGGAGGACTGCCAGATACGCAGTATTTT. Amino acid sequence: CASSGGLPDTQYF. The entire variable domain, with the rest obtained from reference TRBV7-9 and TRBJ2-3, is as follows: DTGVSQNPRHKITKRGQNVTFRCDPISEHNRLYWYRQTLGQGPEFLTYFQNEAQLEKSRLLSDRFSAERPKGSFSTLEIQRTEQGDSAMYLCASSGGLPDTQYFGPGTRLTVL.

The gene calls are TRBV5-5 and TRBJ2-7; 7 positions agree with TRBD1. The V gene's germline CDR1 is SGHKS and CDR2 YYEKEE (reference sequence). The trim removed 2 bases at V and 3 bases at J, leaving 5 bases unmatched. The CDR3 runs to 14 residues. The CDR3 DNA is TGTGCCAGCAGCTTAGGGGCAGGGGGCTACGAGCAGTACTTC. It codes for CASSLGAGGYEQYF.

The chain links TRBV29-1 to TRBJ2-1; no firm D call. The V gene lost 5 bases and the J gene lost 7 bases, with 6 bases spanning the gap. CDR1 is SQVTM, CDR2 ANQGSEA, per germline. CDR3 length: 10 residues. The CDR3, as DNA: TGCAGCGTTCGGCAGAATGAGCAGTTCTTC. Its protein product is CSVRQNEQFF.

V is TRBV27 and J is TRBJ2-7, with TRBD1 as a possible D gene (6 bases). CDR1 and CDR2 (germline): MNHEY, SMNVEV (reference sequence). With 5 bases removed from V and 0 bases from J, the gap between germline ends came to 11 bases. The CDR3 is 14 amino acids. In DNA form, the CDR3 reads TGTGCCAGCAGTCTACAGGGTAACTCCTACGAGCAGTACTTC. Encoded protein: CASSLQGNSYEQYF.

V is TRBV4-3 and J is TRBJ1-1; unclear D gene. The CDR3 has 13 amino acids. Germline loops: CDR1 LGHNA, CDR2 YSLEER. Trimming pared 4 bases from V and 3 bases from J, leaving 9 bases between. CDR3 bases: TGCGCCAGCAGCCCGTCTTGGGACACTGAAGCTTTCTTT. As protein: CASSPSWDTEAFF.

This sequence joins TRBV19 and TRBJ2-1; D gene unclear. Germline-derived CDR1 and CDR2 are LNHDA and SQIVND (reference sequence). The CDR3 has 15 residues. Deletions cut 6 bases from V and 2 bases from J, with 14 bases between. CDR3 sequence: CASRSPTGPYNEQFF. The DNA for the CDR3 is TGTGCCAGTAGATCCCCGACGGGCCCCTACAATGAGCAGTTCTTC.